These 17 T cell receptor beta chains originate from one sample sequenced in a study of blood T cells in healthy people across ages. Sample-barcoded 5' priming and a J-beta primer mix drove a second PCR of roughly 7 to 11 cycles. TCRdb redid the calling of the 5' RACE reads with MiXCR, one entry per CDR3 protein. The sample carries approximately 1.5 million distinct CDR3 sequences, 42% recorded once. Specimen: blood. The source of these receptors is a woman in her late teens or twenties in good health.

The chain joins TRBV6-6 to TRBJ2-1, with TRBD2 identical over 11 bases. Germline lookup yields CDR1 MNHNY and CDR2 SVGAGI (reference sequence). The CDR3 covers 16 residues. The V segment lost 8 bases and the J segment 4 bases; nucleotides outside the gene matches: 10. CDR3 in amino acids: CASLGLAAASYNEQFF. CDR3 nucleotides: TGTGCCAGCCTGGGACTAGCGGCCGCCTCTTACAATGAGCAGTTCTTC.

V usage is TRBV3-1 and J usage is TRBJ1-1, with D uncertain. This CDR3 is built from 14 residues. Germline-derived CDR1 and CDR2 are LGHDT and YNNKEL (reference sequence). V was cut by 0 bases and J by 0 bases, with 5 bases left in between. CDR3 DNA sequence: TGTGCCAGCAGCCAAGATTTCGTGAACACTGAAGCTTTCTTT. This sequence encodes CASSQDFVNTEAFF.

The chain recombines TRBV30 with TRBJ2-1; weak D call: TRBD2 (5 bases). CDR1 is GTSNPN, CDR2 SVGIG, per germline (reference sequence). This CDR3 has 13 amino acids. The V end lost 3 bases, the J end lost 10 bases, and 16 bases lay between the germline ends. CDR3 sequence: CAWSPTLAREQFF. As DNA, the CDR3 is TGTGCCTGGAGCCCAACCTTAGCGAGAGAGCAGTTCTTC.

The gene calls are TRBV7-2 and TRBJ2-4; D is unresolved. With 5 bases removed from V and 0 bases from J, the gap between germline ends came to 8 bases. The CDR3 loop spans 14 amino acids. Germline V lookup: CDR1 SGHTA, CDR2 FQGNSA. The chain's CDR3 is CASSTSIAKNIQYF. As DNA, the CDR3 is TGTGCCAGCAGCACAAGTATAGCCAAAAACATTCAGTACTTC.

This clonotype was seen only a few times. This chain uses TRBV7-9 with TRBJ1-4, with a weak D call TRBD1 (5 bases). Trimming took off 2 bases at V and 4 bases at J, with 14 bases between the two ends. The CDR3 extends over 16 amino acids. Per the germline V gene, CDR1 is SEHNR and CDR2 is FQNEAQ (reference sequence). The DNA for the CDR3 is TGTGCCAGCAGCTTAAGGGGAATCGTCGGTAATGAAAAACTGTTTTTT. Protein product: CASSLRGIVGNEKLFF.

This clonotype showed up many times. V and J are TRBV24-1 and TRBJ2-7; D gene ambiguous. The V end was cut by 12 bases, the J end by 0 bases, with 11 bases between. The CDR3 sequence is 12 residues long. Germline loops: CDR1 KGHDR, CDR2 SFDVKD. CDR3 in amino acids: CAPSHSSYEQYF. The CDR3 DNA reads as TGTGCCCCTTCGCACAGCTCCTACGAGCAGTACTTC.

The chain combines TRBV2 with TRBJ1-5, with a weak D call TRBD1 (5 bases). Germline V gene sequence: CDR1 SNHLY, CDR2 FYNNEI. Trimming pared 8 bases from V and 7 bases from J, leaving 18 bases between. The length of the CDR3 is 14 residues. The CDR3 is CASDSQGLVQPQHF. CDR3 in DNA: TGTGCCAGCGACTCTCAGGGCCTTGTCCAGCCCCAGCATTTT.

The V call is TRBV11-3, the J call TRBJ2-1; D is uncertain. The CDR3 is 14 residues long. Germline V gene lookup returns CDR1 SGHNT and CDR2 YENEEA. Trimming took 0 bases from V and 5 from J, leaving 8 bases between them. CDR3 sequence reads: CASSLETKNNEQFF. CDR3 bases: TGTGCCAGCAGCTTAGAGACGAAAAACAATGAGCAGTTCTTC.

The rearrangement uses TRBV6-4 and TRBJ2-5; TRBD2 agrees at 13 bases. The CDR3 contains 19 residues. The J segment lost 1 base and the V segment lost 0 bases, leaving 8 bases of the junction unmatched. Germline V gene data show CDR1 as MRHNA and CDR2 as SNTAGT. The CDR3 DNA sequence: TGTGCCAGCAGTGACTCGTTACTAGCGGGGGGGTCGACCCAAGAGACCCAGTACTTC. This encodes CASSDSLLAGGSTQETQYF.

J is TRBJ1-2 and V is TRBV20-1; D gene uncertain. The CDR3 is 12 amino acids. V lost 3 bases to trimming and J lost 7 bases, with 12 bases between them. Germline-derived CDR1 and CDR2 are DFQATT and SNEGSKA (reference sequence). CDR3 in DNA: TGCAGTGCTAGGTCTAACCCAGCTGGCTACACCTTC. Its protein product is CSARSNPAGYTF.

This clonotype has only a few counts. This chain joins TRBV15 and TRBJ2-7; 8 bases agree with TRBD2. From germline, CDR1 is LNHNV and CDR2 YYDKDF (reference sequence). The V and J ends lost 2 bases and 1 base, in that order; junction bases with no gene match: 4. The CDR3 loop spans 15 amino acids. The CDR3 nucleotides are TGTGCCACCAGCAGACCGGGACTAGAGTCCTACGAGCAGTACTTC. Translating it yields CATSRPGLESYEQYF.

This clonotype appeared many times. This chain connects TRBV9 to TRBJ2-3, with 9 bases matching TRBD2. Trimming removed 10 bases from V and 1 base from J; junction bases left unmatched: 4. CDR1 and CDR2 (germline): SGDLS, YYNGEE. This CDR3 is built from 13 residues. In DNA form, the CDR3 reads TGTGCCTCCGAGCGGGGGGGCACAGATACGCAGTATTTT. This gives the protein CASERGGTDTQYF.

A note on this clonotype: With a much larger clone just one base away, this may be a read error. V gene TRBV20-1 combines with J gene TRBJ2-1, with 8 bases lining up with TRBD2. The V and J ends lost 3 bases and 3 bases, in that order; junction bases with no gene match: 4. The CDR3 spans 14 residues. Germline V gene data show CDR1 as DFQATT and CDR2 as SNEGSKA (reference sequence). CDR3 region: CSASGRAFYNEQFF. Here the CDR3 DNA reads TGCAGTGCTAGCGGGAGGGCCTTCTACAATGAGCAGTTCTTC.

This clonotype has only a few counts. The DNA of the CDR3 is TGTGCCACCAGGGGGTGGGACACTGAAGCTTTCTTT. Its translation is CATRGWDTEAFF. The rearrangement links TRBV25-1 to TRBJ1-1, with 7 bases fitting TRBD1. J was trimmed by 3 bases and V by 10 bases; bases with no gene match: 5. The germline gives CDR1 MGHDK, CDR2 SYGVNS. The CDR3 length is 12 residues.

The V call is TRBV6-5, the J call TRBJ2-4, with 7 positions matching TRBD2. The V gene end was trimmed by 0 bases and the J gene end by 13 bases; junction bases not matched to a gene: 12. There are 15 residues in the CDR3. CDR1 and CDR2 (germline): MNHEY, SVGAGI. The CDR3 spells CASSYSGGTQEAQYF. The CDR3 DNA reads as TGTGCCAGCAGTTACTCCGGGGGGACCCAAGAGGCCCAGTACTTC.

This clonotype appeared many times. The chain uses TRBV4-3 and TRBJ2-7; the D gene is possibly TRBD2 (6 bases). Germline values: CDR1 LGHNA, CDR2 YSLEER. The length of the CDR3 is 16 residues. V lost 3 bases and J 4 bases, leaving 19 bases between the germline ends. The chain's CDR3 is CASSHDLRGGRYEQYF. CDR3 DNA: TGCGCCAGCAGCCATGACCTACGGGGAGGCCGATACGAGCAGTACTTC.

The V and J genes are TRBV20-1 and TRBJ1-2, with D tentatively TRBD1 (6 bases). Trimming took off 0 bases at V and 1 base at J, with 12 bases between the two ends. The CDR3 contains 15 residues. Germline CDR1 and CDR2: DFQATT and SNEGSKA (reference sequence). CDR3 DNA sequence: TGCAGTGCTAGAGAGGGGGGGCGATTTAACTATGGCTACACCTTC. Its translation: CSAREGGRFNYGYTF.